These 17 T cell receptor beta chains originate from one sample sequenced in a study of T cell repertoires in cytomegalovirus infection. TCRdb called the reads again in MiXCR, with one record for every CDR3 protein. The sample carries approximately 700,000 distinct CDR3 sequences, roughly 36% recorded once. Sequencing was carried out using PBMCs. These receptor sequences come from a human donor in good health (CMV status not recorded). Some clones in this sample may be carry-over from other donors' samples.

The chain joins TRBV5-6 to TRBJ2-1; 9 bases map to TRBD2. Germline V CDR1 and CDR2: SGHDT, YYEEEE. J was trimmed by 2 bases and V by 4 bases; bases with no gene match: 16. The length of the CDR3 is 19 residues. CDR3 loop: CASSPDWGGRVKPYNEQFF. As DNA, the CDR3 is TGTGCCAGCAGCCCGGATTGGGGCGGGAGGGTAAAACCCTACAATGAGCAGTTCTTC.

This clonotype was seen a handful of times. The rearrangement joins TRBV2 to TRBJ2-3; 7 nucleotides match TRBD2. The CDR3 is 17 amino acids. J was trimmed by 0 bases and V by 5 bases; bases with no gene match: 11. Looked up from germline, CDR1 is SNHLY and CDR2 is FYNNEI. CDR3 sequence reads: CASSTAGSGPSTDTQYF. CDR3 DNA: TGTGCCAGCAGTACGGCTGGTAGCGGGCCTAGCACAGATACGCAGTATTTT.

This clonotype was found a few times. The rearrangement links TRBV19 to TRBJ2-5; TRBD2 aligns across 8 bases. This CDR3 contains 16 residues. Germline values: CDR1 LNHDA, CDR2 SQIVND (reference sequence). J gave up 2 bases and V 3 bases, and 8 bases lay outside the gene matches. In DNA, the CDR3 is TGTGCCAGTAGTATCTCCAGCGGGGGAGGGCAAGAGACCCAGTACTTC. The encoded protein is CASSISSGGGQETQYF.

Here the CDR3 reads CSVGPHRGRGGYTF. The CDR3 DNA reads TGCAGCGTTGGGCCGCACAGGGGGCGCGGTGGCTACACCTTC. This chain joins TRBV29-1 and TRBJ1-2; TRBD1 matches at 9 bases. The CDR3 runs 14 residues. The germline CDR1 and CDR2 sequences are SQVTM and ANQGSEA. V lost 4 bases, J lost 7 bases, and 10 bases stayed unmatched.

The chain couples TRBV14 to TRBJ2-7, with D hard to call. The CDR3 extends over 14 amino acids. V was trimmed by 0 bases and J by 1 base, leaving 7 bases between them. Germline assignment: CDR1 SGHDN and CDR2 FVKESK. As DNA, the CDR3 is TGTGCCAGCAGCCAAGAAAGGGATTCCTACGAGCAGTACTTC. Amino acid sequence: CASSQERDSYEQYF.

There are a few counts of this clonotype. V gene TRBV5-1 combines with J gene TRBJ2-2, with D possibly matching TRBD1 (6 bases). The germline V and J ends were trimmed by 4 bases and 2 bases, with 12 bases remaining between them. The CDR3 is 15 amino acids. In germline, CDR1 is SGHRS, CDR2 YFSETQ. CDR3 in DNA: TGCGCCAGCAGCGGAGGACAGCCAAACACCGGGGAGCTGTTTTTT. Translation gives CASSGGQPNTGELFF.

The V gene is TRBV5-1, the J gene TRBJ2-5, with TRBD1 matching 7 bases. CDR3 length: 14 amino acids. Germline V gives CDR1 SGHRS, CDR2 YFSETQ. V lost 4 bases to trimming and J lost 5 bases; unmatched junction nucleotides: 8. This chain's CDR3 is CASSAGTVTETQYF. The CDR3 DNA is TGCGCCAGCAGCGCCGGGACAGTCACGGAGACCCAGTACTTC.

This clonotype was detected only a few times. The chain combines TRBV12-3 or TRBV12-4 with TRBJ2-7; D is unclear. The CDR3 has 13 amino acids. V lost 4 bases and J 4 bases, leaving 11 bases between the germline ends. CDR3 sequence (DNA): TGTGCCAGCAGTTCAATTCACCGGTACGAGCAGTACTTC. This sequence encodes CASSSIHRYEQYF.

This chain links TRBV2 with TRBJ1-2; 7 bases are a match to TRBD1. This CDR3 is built from 15 residues. Trimming cost V 6 bases and J 0 bases; bases outside gene matches: 7. CDR1 is SNHLY, CDR2 FYNNEI, per germline. In nucleotides, the CDR3 is TGTGCCAGCAGCCCGACGGGACAGACTAACTATGGCTACACCTTC. It codes for CASSPTGQTNYGYTF.

In the case of this clonotype: With a much larger clone just one base away, this may be a read error. The chain couples TRBV10-2 to TRBJ2-1; 7 bases fit TRBD2. CDR3 length: 15 residues. Germline V gives CDR1 WSHSY, CDR2 SAAADI. Here the CDR3 reads CARSEWRELYNEQFF. The CDR3 DNA sequence: TGCGCCCGCAGTGAGTGGCGGGAGCTATACAATGAGCAGTTCTTC.

This clonotype turned up a few times. The chain employs TRBV28 and TRBJ1-5; D perhaps matches TRBD1 (6 bases). With 4 bases removed from V and 0 bases from J, the gap between germline ends came to 22 bases. Looked up from germline, CDR1 is MDHEN and CDR2 is SYDVKM. The CDR3 length is 19 residues. The CDR3 nucleotides are TGTGCCAGCAGTTCCCCCCGGGGGGCGCCCGAATATAGCAATCAGCCCCAGCATTTT. It yields the protein CASSSPRGAPEYSNQPQHF.

Regarding this clonotype: The CDR3 does not close with the conserved phenylalanine or tryptophan, likely indicating a read error. The chain carries TRBV7-6 and TRBJ1-2; the D is unclear. Germline V gene lookup returns CDR1 SGHVS and CDR2 FNYEAQ. V was shortened by 5 bases and J by 7 bases, with 11 bases between the two germline ends. CDR3 length: 12 residues. The CDR3, as DNA: TGTGCCAGCAGCAAGTTTCGAGGTGGCTACACCTTA. As protein: CASSKFRGGYTL.

This clonotype was counted only a few times. The chain uses TRBV12-3 or TRBV12-4 and TRBJ1-1; TRBD1 is a possible D gene (6 bases). This CDR3 contains 13 residues. Deletions cut 3 bases from V and 5 bases from J, with 10 bases between. CDR3 sequence (DNA): TGTGCCAGCAGTTTTCTAGGGGGTACTGAAGCTTTCTTT. Its protein product is CASSFLGGTEAFF.

This clonotype occurred a few times. This chain uses TRBV20-1 with TRBJ2-5; D is possibly TRBD1 (6 bases). V lost 3 bases and J lost 2, with 10 bases in between. Germline V gene sequence: CDR1 DFQATT, CDR2 SNEGSKA (reference sequence). This CDR3 contains 13 residues. The CDR3 nucleotides read TGCAGTGCTAGGGTGCAGGGGCAAGAGACCCAGTACTTC. Residues: CSARVQGQETQYF.

CDR3 in amino acids: CAIRDVGEQYF. The CDR3 DNA is TGTGCCATCAGAGACGTTGGTGAGCAGTACTTC. The V and J genes are TRBV10-3 and TRBJ2-7; no clear D. The V gene lost 6 bases and the J gene lost 7 bases, with 10 bases spanning the gap. Germline V gene data show CDR1 as ENHRY and CDR2 as SYGVKD. The CDR3 runs to 11 residues.

The rearrangement uses TRBV7-2 and TRBJ2-1, with 11 bases matching TRBD2. Germline CDR1 and CDR2: SGHTA and FQGNSA. There are 19 residues in the CDR3. DNA for the CDR3: TGTGGGTTTGAAGGAGAGGCTAGCGGGGGGCGTACACCCTACAATGAGCAGTTCTTC. This translates into CGFEGEASGGRTPYNEQFF. Complete variable domain (other parts from reference TRBV7-2 and TRBJ2-1): GAGVSQSPSNKVTEKGKDVELRCDPISGHTALYWYRQSLGQGLEFLIYFQGNSAPDKSGLPSDRFSAERTGGSVSTLTIQRTQQEDSAVYLCGFEGEASGGRTPYNEQFFGPGTRLTVL.

This clonotype was observed a single time. V is TRBV5-6 and J is TRBJ1-2; D gene uncertain. Deletions cut 3 bases from V and 6 bases from J, with 15 bases between. CDR1 SGHDT and CDR2 YYEEEE come from the germline V gene. CDR3 length: 14 residues. CDR3 DNA sequence: TGTGCCAGCAGCTGGGTCTCGGCAGAGCATGGCTACACCTTC. This gives the protein CASSWVSAEHGYTF. Variable domain in full (rest from reference TRBV5-6 and TRBJ1-2): DAGVTQSPTHLIKTRGQQVTLRCSPKSGHDTVSWYQQALGQGPQFIFQYYEEEERQRGNFPDRFSGHQFPNYSSELNVNALLLGDSALYLCASSWVSAEHGYTFGSGTRLTVV.